The rows below give T cell receptor beta chains drawn from one sample of a study of ipilimumab plus nivolumab after autologous stem cell transplantation. Sequencing used immunoSEQ multiplex PCR; TCRdb keeps in-frame clones, though not all of them. The profile shows roughly 40,000 clones, roughly 92% of them singletons. The sample here was PBMCs, taken in a trial of ipilimumab plus nivolumab as post-transplant consolidation. The receptors come from a male donor with multiple myeloma. Both conserved end residues are part of each CDR3. A D gene is named only where the DNA matches it firmly. Size is omitted from some rows. Given values are once, few, many or a class for expanded clones.

- | once | TRBJ1-3 | TRBV2 | CASSEDRISGNTIYF | TGTGCCAGCAGTGAAGATAGGATCTCTGGAAACACCATATATTTT
TRBD1 | - | TRBJ2-5 | TRBV2 | CASSGFRDRVRETQYF | TGTGCCAGCAGTGGGTTCCGGGACAGGGTACGAGAGACCCAGTACTTC
- | - | TRBJ1-4 | TRBV28 | CASGQGNEKLFF | TGTGCCAGCGGGCAGGGGAATGAAAAACTGTTTTTT
TRBD1 | - | TRBJ1-4 | TRBV7-2 | CASSADRGDEKLFF | TGTGCCAGCAGCGCCGACAGGGGGGATGAAAAACTGTTTTTT
TRBD2 | - | TRBJ2-7 | TRBV6-6 | CASSYSAGDPYEQYF | TGTGCCAGCAGTTACTCAGCGGGAGATCCCTACGAGCAGTACTTC
- | - | TRBJ1-3 | TRBV6-1 | CASSEAGQGLGGNTIYF | TGTGCCAGCAGTGAAGCAGGGCAGGGGTTGGGTGGAAACACCATATATTTT
- | - | TRBJ1-1 | TRBV30 | CAWSGLNTEAFF | TGTGCCTGGAGTGGCCTGAACACTGAAGCTTTCTTT
TRBD1 | - | TRBJ2-7 | TRBV6-7 | CASSYSTGPSNGQYF | TGTGCCAGCAGTTACTCGACAGGGCCCTCGAACGGGCAGTACTTC
- | - | TRBJ2-7 | TRBV14 | CASSQGGRPYEQYF | TGTGCCAGCAGCCAAGGAGGGAGGCCCTACGAGCAGTACTTC
- | - | TRBJ2-1 | TRBV27 | CASSRGQGIYNEQFF | TGTGCCAGCAGCCGCGGGCAGGGTATCTACAATGAGCAGTTCTTC
TRBD2 | - | TRBJ2-5 | TRBV7-2 | CASSLSFRASGQETQYF | TGTGCCAGCAGCTTAAGTTTTCGGGCTAGCGGACAAGAGACCCAGTACTTC
- | - | TRBJ1-6 | TRBV27 | CASSFGSNSPLHF | TGTGCCAGCAGTTTCGGCAGTAATTCACCCCTCCACTTT
TRBD1 | once | TRBJ1-5 | TRBV7-2 | CASSLFPGGPNQPQHF | TGTGCCAGCAGCTTATTCCCAGGGGGACCCAATCAGCCCCAGCATTTT
- | - | TRBJ2-2 | TRBV6-5 | CASTLRGWGELFF | TGTGCCAGCACTCTCAGGGGATGGGGGGAGCTGTTTTTT
TRBD1 | - | TRBJ2-5 | TRBV7-8 | CASSRDREETQYF | TGTGCCAGCAGCCGTGACAGGGAAGAGACCCAGTACTTC
- | once | TRBJ2-2 | TRBV11-3 | CASSSDALAGELFF | TGTGCCAGCAGCTCCGACGCCTTGGCCGGGGAGCTGTTTTTT